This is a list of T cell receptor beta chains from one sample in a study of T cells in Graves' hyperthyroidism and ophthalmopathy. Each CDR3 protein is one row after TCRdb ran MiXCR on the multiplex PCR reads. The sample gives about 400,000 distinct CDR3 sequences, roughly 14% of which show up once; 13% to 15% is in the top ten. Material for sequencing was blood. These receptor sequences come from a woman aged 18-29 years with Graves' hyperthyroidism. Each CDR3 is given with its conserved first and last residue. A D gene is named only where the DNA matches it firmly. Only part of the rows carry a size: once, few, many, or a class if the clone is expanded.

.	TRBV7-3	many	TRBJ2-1	TGTGCCAGCAGCGCCACAGGGAGCCTCTACAATGAGCAGTTCTTC	CASSATGSLYNEQFF
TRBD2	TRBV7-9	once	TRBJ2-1	TGTGCCAGCAGCACTAACCTAGCGGGAGGCACCTACAATGAGCAGTTCTTC	CASSTNLAGGTYNEQFF
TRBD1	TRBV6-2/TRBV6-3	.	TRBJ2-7	TGTGCCAGCAGGCGACAGGGGGCTGGAACCTACGAGCAGTACTTC	CASRRQGAGTYEQYF
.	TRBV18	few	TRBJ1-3	TGTGCCAGCTCACCCGTCGGTCTAGGGGACACCATATATTTT	CASSPVGLGDTIYF
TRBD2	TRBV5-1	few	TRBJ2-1	TGCGCCAGCAGCCCTCTACTAGCGGGAGTTTCAGGTGAGCAGTTCTTC	CASSPLLAGVSGEQFF
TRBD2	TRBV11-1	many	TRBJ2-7	TGTGCCAGCAGCTTATTCCGGGGGGTATCTTCGGAGCAGTACTTC	CASSLFRGVSSEQYF
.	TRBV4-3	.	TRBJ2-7	TGCGCCAGCAGCCAAGATGGGGGAGCTACCTACGAGCAGTACTTC	CASSQDGGATYEQYF
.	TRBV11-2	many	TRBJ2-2	TGTGCCAGCAGCTCGAGTAACACCGGGGAGCTGTTTTTT	CASSSSNTGELFF
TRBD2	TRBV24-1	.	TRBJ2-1	TGTGCCACCAGTGATCTTCTAGCGGGAGGGCCAGCTCAGCAGTTCTTC	CATSDLLAGGPAQQFF
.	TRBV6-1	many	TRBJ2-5	TGTGCCAGCAGTGAAGAATTATTCAGAAGACGGCGAGAGACCCAGTACTTC	CASSEELFRRRRETQYF
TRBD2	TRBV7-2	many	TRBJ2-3	TGTGCCAGCAGCTTAGCGGGGGGGACGAAGGATACGCAGTATTTT	CASSLAGGTKDTQYF
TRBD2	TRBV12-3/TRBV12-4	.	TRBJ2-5	TGTGCCAGCAGTTTAGGGACTAGCGGGGGGCCCTACCAAGAGACCCAGTACTTC	CASSLGTSGGPYQETQYF
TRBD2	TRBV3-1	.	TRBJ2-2	TGTGCCAGCAGCCTTAGCGGGGGGGCAATCGGGGAGCTGTTTTTT	CASSLSGGAIGELFF
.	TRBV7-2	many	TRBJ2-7	TGTGCCAGCAGCCGGGACCGCTACGAGCAGTACTTC	CASSRDRYEQYF
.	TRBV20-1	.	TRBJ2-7	TGCAGTGCGGATTTAGCTGTCGGCTACGAGCAGTACTTC	CSADLAVGYEQYF
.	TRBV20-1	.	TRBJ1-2	TGCAGTACTAGGGCCCCCCGGGGACCTAACTATGGCTACACCTTC	CSTRAPRGPNYGYTF
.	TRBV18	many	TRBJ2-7	TGTGCCAGCTCACCAGAGGTCCACTACGAGCAGTACTTC	CASSPEVHYEQYF
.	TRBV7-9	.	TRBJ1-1	TGTGCCAGCAGCTCGGACCTTCCTGAAGCTTTCTTT	CASSSDLPEAFF